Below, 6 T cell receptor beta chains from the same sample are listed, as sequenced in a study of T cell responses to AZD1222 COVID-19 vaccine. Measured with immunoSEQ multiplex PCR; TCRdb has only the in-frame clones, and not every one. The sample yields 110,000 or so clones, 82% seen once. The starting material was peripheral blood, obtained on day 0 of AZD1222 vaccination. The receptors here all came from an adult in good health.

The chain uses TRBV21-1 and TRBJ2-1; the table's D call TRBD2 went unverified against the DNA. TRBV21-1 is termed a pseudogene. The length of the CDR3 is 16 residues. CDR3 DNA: TGTGCCAGCAGCAATCGAGGGGGGGCCAGTTACAATGAGCAGTTCTTC. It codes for CASSNRGGASYNEQFF.

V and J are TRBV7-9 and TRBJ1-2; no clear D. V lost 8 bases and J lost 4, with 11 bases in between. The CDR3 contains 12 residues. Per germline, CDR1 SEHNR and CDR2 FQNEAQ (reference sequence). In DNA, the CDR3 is TGTGCCAGCGACGACCGAGGCTATGGCTACACCTTC. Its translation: CASDDRGYGYTF. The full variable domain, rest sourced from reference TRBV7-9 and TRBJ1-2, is DTGVSQNPRHKITKRGQNVTFRCDPISEHNRLYWYRQTLGQGPEFLTYFQNEAQLEKSRLLSDRFSAERPKGSFSTLEIQRTEQGDSAMYLCASDDRGYGYTFGSGTRLTVV.

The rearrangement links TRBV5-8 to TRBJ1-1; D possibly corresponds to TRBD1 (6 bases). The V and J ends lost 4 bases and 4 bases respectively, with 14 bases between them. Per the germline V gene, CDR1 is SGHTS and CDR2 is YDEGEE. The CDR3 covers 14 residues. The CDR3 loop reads CASSVLGGSTEAFF. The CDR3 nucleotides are TGTGCCAGCAGCGTGCTAGGGGGTAGCACTGAAGCTTTCTTT.

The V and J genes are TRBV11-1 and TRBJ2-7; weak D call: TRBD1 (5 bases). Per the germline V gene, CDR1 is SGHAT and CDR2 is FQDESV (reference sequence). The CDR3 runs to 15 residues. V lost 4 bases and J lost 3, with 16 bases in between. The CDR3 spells CASSSQRGLSYEQYF. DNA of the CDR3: TGTGCCAGCAGCTCCCAAAGGGGATTAAGCTACGAGCAGTACTTC.

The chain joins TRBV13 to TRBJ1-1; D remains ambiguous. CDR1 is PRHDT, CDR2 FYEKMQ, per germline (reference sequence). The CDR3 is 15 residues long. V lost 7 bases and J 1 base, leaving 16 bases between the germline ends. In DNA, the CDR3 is TGTGCCAGCACCTCCGACATCGGCAGGAACACTGAAGCTTTCTTT. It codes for CASTSDIGRNTEAFF.

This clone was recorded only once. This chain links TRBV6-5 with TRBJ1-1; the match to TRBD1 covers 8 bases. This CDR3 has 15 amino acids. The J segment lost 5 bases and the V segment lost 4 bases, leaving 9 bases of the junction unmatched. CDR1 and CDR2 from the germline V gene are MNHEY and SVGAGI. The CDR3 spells CASSFLGTGGTEAFF. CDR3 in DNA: TGTGCCAGCAGTTTCTTAGGGACAGGAGGAACTGAAGCTTTCTTT.